This TCR beta chain originates from a study of OX40 agonist ivuxolimab in advanced cancers. Findings of the study overall: Partial responders at 0.1-3.0 mg/kg showed near-lowest clonal expansion. Averaging showed that CD8+ T cells had more expanded clones than CD4+ did.

J lost 3 bases, V lost 4 bases, and 3 bases had no gene match. Germline CDR1 GTSNPN, CDR2 SVGIG (reference sequence). This CDR3 comprises 13 residues. With respect to this clone: The target antigen is unknown.

Profiling relied on immunoSEQ multiplex PCR, and the TCRdb table lists in-frame clones only, not all of them. Among tens of thousands of clones listed, around nine tenths were seen once. The investigators sampled blood at baseline, at cycle 4 day 1, and at cycle 7 day 1. The specimen comprised CD4+ or CD8+ T cells sorted from blood, sampled in a trial of the OX40 agonist ivuxolimab. The TCR originated in an adult with an advanced solid tumor such as melanoma, head and neck, liver or kidney cancer. This rearrangement joins TRBV30 to TRBJ2-3; 8 positions match TRBD2. The DNA for the CDR3 is TGTGCCTGGAACCGACTAGCGACAGATACGCAGTATTTT. As protein: CAWNRLATDTQYF.